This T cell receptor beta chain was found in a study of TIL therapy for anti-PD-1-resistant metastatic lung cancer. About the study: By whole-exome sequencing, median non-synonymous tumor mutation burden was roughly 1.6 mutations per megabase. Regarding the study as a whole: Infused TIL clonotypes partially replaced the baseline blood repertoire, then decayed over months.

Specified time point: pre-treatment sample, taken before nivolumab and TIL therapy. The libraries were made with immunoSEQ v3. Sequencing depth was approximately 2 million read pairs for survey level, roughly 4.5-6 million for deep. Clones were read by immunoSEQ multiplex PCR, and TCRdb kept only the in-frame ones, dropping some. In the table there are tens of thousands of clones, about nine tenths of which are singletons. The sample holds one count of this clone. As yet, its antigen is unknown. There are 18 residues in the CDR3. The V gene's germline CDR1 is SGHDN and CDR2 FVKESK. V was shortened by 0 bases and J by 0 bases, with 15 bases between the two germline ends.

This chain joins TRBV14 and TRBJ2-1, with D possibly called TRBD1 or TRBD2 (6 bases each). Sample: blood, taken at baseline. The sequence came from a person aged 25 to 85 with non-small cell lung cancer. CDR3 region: CASSQEGWGAYSYNEQFF. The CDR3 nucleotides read TGTGCCAGCAGCCAAGAGGGTTGGGGGGCCTACTCCTACAATGAGCAGTTCTTC. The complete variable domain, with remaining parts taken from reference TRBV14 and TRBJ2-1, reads EAGVTQFPSHSVIEKGQTVTLRCDPISGHDNLYWYRRVMGKEIKFLLHFVKESKQDESGMPNNRFLAERTGGTYSTLKVQPAELEDSGVYFCASSQEGWGAYSYNEQFFGPGTRLTVL.